Each of the 21 T cell receptor beta chains below was sequenced from the same sample in a study of T cell responses to AZD1222 COVID-19 vaccine. Clones were sequenced by immunoSEQ multiplex PCR, and TCRdb holds only the in-frame ones, with some missing. The data hold 150,000 to 170,000 clones, with roughly 90% observed a single time. The specimen was peripheral blood, collected on day 0 of AZD1222 vaccination. All receptors come from an adult in good health.

The chain links TRBV9 to TRBJ2-3; 9 bases are shared with TRBD2. The CDR3 sequence is 17 residues long. V trimming: 0 bases; J trimming: 2 bases; junction bases outside the gene matches: 7. Germline CDR1 is SGDLS and CDR2 is YYNGEE. Written as DNA, the CDR3 is TGTGCCAGCAGCGTAGACCTAGCGGGGCGCTCCACAGATACGCAGTATTTT. This translates into CASSVDLAGRSTDTQYF.

The rearrangement links TRBV19 to TRBJ1-1; D not resolved. Germline values: CDR1 LNHDA, CDR2 SQIVND (reference sequence). The ends were cut back, 3 bases at V and 2 bases at J, with 10 bases in the middle. The CDR3 totals 14 residues. The CDR3 DNA is TGTGCCAGTAGTATCGGGAACAGCAACACTGAAGCTTTCTTT. Its translation is CASSIGNSNTEAFF. The variable domain in full, completed from reference TRBV19 and TRBJ1-1, reads DGGITQSPKYLFRKEGQNVTLSCEQNLNHDAMYWYRQDPGQGLRLIYYSQIVNDFQKGDIAEGYSVSREKKESFPLTVTSAQKNPTAFYLCASSIGNSNTEAFFGQGTRLTVV.

The chain employs TRBV5-6 and TRBJ2-5, with TRBD1 as a possible D gene (6 bases). CDR1 SGHDT and CDR2 YYEEEE come from the germline V gene. The V end lost 4 bases, the J end lost 0 bases, and 13 bases lay between the germline ends. The CDR3 covers 15 residues. This CDR3 is CASSVAGTYQETQYF. The CDR3 bases are TGTGCCAGCAGCGTAGCCGGGACATACCAAGAGACCCAGTACTTC.

J is TRBJ1-6 and V is TRBV11-2, with unresolved D. The CDR3 loop spans 16 amino acids. Germline V lookup: CDR1 SGHAT, CDR2 FQNNGV. V was cut by 3 bases and J by 0 bases, with 9 bases left in between. CDR3 nucleotides: TGTGCCAGCAGCTTTCAGTCTGGCTCCTATAATTCACCCCTCCACTTT. Translated, it gives CASSFQSGSYNSPLHF.

The rearrangement joins TRBV6-5 to TRBJ1-3; unclear D gene. From germline, CDR1 is MNHEY and CDR2 SVGAGI. The CDR3 is made up of 14 amino acids. V was clipped by 5 bases and J by 8 bases, with 16 bases between them. The CDR3 DNA is TGTGCCAGCAGTATGACACACCAGGCGGACACCATATATTTT. It translates to CASSMTHQADTIYF.

The chain recombines TRBV4-3 with TRBJ2-2; D uncertain. CDR3 length: 15 amino acids. The V end was cut by 0 bases, the J end by 5 bases, with 10 bases between. Germline-derived CDR1 and CDR2 are LGHNA and YSLEER. DNA of the CDR3: TGCGCCAGCAGCCAAGAAGGTACATCTACCGGGGAGCTGTTTTTT. It codes for CASSQEGTSTGELFF.

This chain connects TRBV20-1 to TRBJ1-4, with no clear D. Deletions cut 7 bases from V and 3 bases from J, with 6 bases between. The CDR3 length is 11 residues. Germline CDR1 is DFQATT and CDR2 is SNEGSKA (reference sequence). CDR3 residues: CSVSPNEKLFF. CDR3 nucleotides: TGCAGTGTATCCCCTAATGAAAAACTGTTTTTT.

This clone was observed a few times. This chain joins TRBV5-1 and TRBJ1-4; the D gene is possibly TRBD1 (5 bases). V lost 4 bases and J 6 bases, leaving 16 bases between the germline ends. Looked up from germline, CDR1 is SGHRS and CDR2 is YFSETQ. CDR3 size: 15 residues. The CDR3 region is CASSEYGTDYEKLFF. CDR3 DNA sequence: TGCGCCAGCAGCGAATACGGGACTGACTATGAAAAACTGTTTTTT.

The V call is TRBV5-1, the J call TRBJ1-2; no clear D gene. V shed 0 bases and J shed 0 bases, with 9 bases lying between them. The CDR3 loop spans 15 amino acids. Looked up from germline, CDR1 is SGHRS and CDR2 is YFSETQ. This chain's CDR3 is CASSLGPTSNYGYTF. CDR3 DNA: TGCGCCAGCAGCTTGGGTCCGACCTCTAACTATGGCTACACCTTC. Together with reference TRBV5-1 and TRBJ1-2, the CDR3 gives the full variable domain: KAGVTQTPRYLIKTRGQQVTLSCSPISGHRSVSWYQQTPGQGLQFLFEYFSETQRNKGNFPGRFSGRQFSNSRSEMNVSTLELGDSALYLCASSLGPTSNYGYTFGSGTRLTVV.

The CDR3 nucleotides are TGTGCCAGCAGTGACTCCCGGATGACCTCTGGAAACACCATATATTTT. Its protein product is CASSDSRMTSGNTIYF. This rearrangement joins TRBV25-1 to TRBJ1-3; D not certain. Trimming removed 3 bases from V and 0 bases from J, with 12 bases in between. The CDR3 is 16 residues long. Germline CDR1 MGHDK, CDR2 SYGVNS.

The CDR3 sequence: CASSLGGRSSGNTIYF. The CDR3 DNA sequence: TGTGCCAGCAGCTTAGGTGGACGGAGCTCTGGAAACACCATATATTTT. The chain couples TRBV7-9 to TRBJ1-3; D is unresolved. CDR1 is SEHNR, CDR2 FQNEAQ, per germline (reference sequence). CDR3 length equals 16 residues. The germline V and J ends were trimmed by 1 base and 0 bases, with 10 bases remaining between them.

The V gene is TRBV19, the J gene TRBJ1-2, with TRBD1 as a possible D gene (5 bases). V was cut by 6 bases and J by 8 bases, with 19 bases left in between. Germline loops: CDR1 LNHDA, CDR2 SQIVND (reference sequence). This CDR3 comprises 14 residues. CDR3 DNA: TGTGCCAGTAGCCGCCCAATCGTGGGGGAAGGCTACACCTTC. Protein sequence: CASSRPIVGEGYTF.

The gene calls are TRBV4-1 and TRBJ1-1, with 9 nucleotides matching TRBD1. The trim removed 0 bases at V and 5 bases at J, leaving 4 bases unmatched. Germline V gene lookup returns CDR1 MGHRA and CDR2 YSYEKL. This CDR3 is 15 amino acids long. This chain's CDR3 is CASSQDVTGGTEAFF. As DNA, the CDR3 is TGCGCCAGCAGCCAAGACGTGACAGGGGGGACTGAAGCTTTCTTT.

This clone showed up just once. This chain joins TRBV7-2 and TRBJ1-1; D might be TRBD1 (5 bases). Looked up from germline, CDR1 is SGHTA and CDR2 is FQGNSA. This CDR3 contains 13 residues. V was pared by 5 bases and J by 1 base, with 8 bases between. DNA for the CDR3: TGTGCCAGCAGCACAACAGGGAACACTGAAGCTTTCTTT. This encodes CASSTTGNTEAFF.

V is TRBV6-5 and J is TRBJ1-4, with 7 bases lining up with TRBD1. The CDR3 is made up of 14 amino acids. V dropped 6 bases and J dropped 5; count of bases not matched to a gene: 6. CDR1 is MNHEY, CDR2 SVGAGI, per germline. The CDR3 spells CASSRGTVNEKLFF. The CDR3, as DNA: TGTGCCAGCAGCCGAGGGACAGTGAATGAAAAACTGTTTTTT.

This chain joins TRBV3-1 (or the pseudogene TRBV3-2) and TRBJ1-2; D is undetermined. The CDR3 contains 14 residues. Deletions cut 1 base from V and 7 bases from J, with 13 bases between. Germline loops: CDR1 LGHDT, CDR2 YNNKEL (reference sequence). The CDR3: CASSQGTFEGGYTF. The DNA of the CDR3 is TGTGCCAGCAGCCAAGGGACCTTTGAGGGTGGCTACACCTTC.

The chain couples TRBV25-1 to TRBJ1-1; 9 bases are a match to TRBD1. Germline lookup yields CDR1 MGHDK and CDR2 SYGVNS. J was trimmed by 4 bases and V by 7 bases; bases with no gene match: 7. This CDR3 is built from 14 residues. The CDR3 loop is CASNRQGGSTEAFF. Here the CDR3 DNA reads TGTGCCAGCAACAGACAGGGGGGTTCCACTGAAGCTTTCTTT.

In DNA, the CDR3 is TGTGCCAGCAGCCAAGACGACGGTCTTCGAAACACCATATATTTT. Its translation is CASSQDDGLRNTIYF. The gene calls are TRBV3-1 (or the pseudogene TRBV3-2) and TRBJ1-3; D is unresolved. This CDR3 has 15 amino acids. From germline, CDR1 is LGHDT and CDR2 YNNKEL (reference sequence). V lost 0 bases, J lost 5 bases, and 11 bases lay in between.

This clone was detected only a few times. The V gene is TRBV6-1, the J gene TRBJ2-7; D is possibly TRBD1 (6 bases). CDR3 length: 14 amino acids. With 1 base removed from V and 2 bases from J, the gap between germline ends came to 9 bases. Germline values: CDR1 MNHNS, CDR2 SASEGT. CDR3: CASSEDRDAYEQYF. CDR3 nucleotides: TGTGCCAGCAGTGAAGACAGGGACGCCTACGAGCAGTACTTC.

Of note for this clone: A read error may produce the germline difference seen at one junction end. This chain links TRBV5-1 with TRBJ2-2; 9 positions match TRBD1. The CDR3 is 16 residues long. CDR1 is SGHRS, CDR2 YFSETQ, per germline. The DNA of the CDR3 is TGCGCCAGCAGATTGGGGGGACAGGGGAACACCGGGGAGCTGTTTTTT. Amino acid sequence: CASRLGGQGNTGELFF.

J is TRBJ2-7 and V is TRBV10-3; 7 bases are shared with TRBD2. Germline V gene sequence: CDR1 ENHRY, CDR2 SYGVKD. The CDR3 extends over 17 amino acids. J was trimmed by 3 bases and V by 0 bases; bases with no gene match: 11. CDR3 DNA sequence: TGTGCCATCAGTGAGTCCGCCGGCGGGGGAACCCTCTACGAGCAGTACTTC. Its protein is CAISESAGGGTLYEQYF.